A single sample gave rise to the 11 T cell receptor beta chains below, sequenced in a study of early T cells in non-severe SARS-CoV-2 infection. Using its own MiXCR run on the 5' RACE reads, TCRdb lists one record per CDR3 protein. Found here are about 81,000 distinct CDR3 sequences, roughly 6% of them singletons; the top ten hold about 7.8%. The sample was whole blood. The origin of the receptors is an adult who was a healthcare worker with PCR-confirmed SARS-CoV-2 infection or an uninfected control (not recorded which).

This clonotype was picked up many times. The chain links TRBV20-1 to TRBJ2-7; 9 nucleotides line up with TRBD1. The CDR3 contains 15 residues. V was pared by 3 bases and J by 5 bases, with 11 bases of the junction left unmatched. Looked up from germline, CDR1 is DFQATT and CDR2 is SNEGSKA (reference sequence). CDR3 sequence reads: CSASSRDRVSDEQYF. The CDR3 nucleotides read TGCAGTGCTAGCTCAAGGGACAGGGTCTCGGACGAGCAGTACTTC.

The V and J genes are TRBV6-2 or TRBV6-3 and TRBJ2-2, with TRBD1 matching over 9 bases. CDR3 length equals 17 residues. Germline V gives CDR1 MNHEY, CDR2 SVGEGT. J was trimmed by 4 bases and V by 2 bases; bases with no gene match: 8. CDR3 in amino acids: CASSYRDRERVTGELFF. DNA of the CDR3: TGTGCCAGCAGTTACCGGGACAGGGAACGAGTCACCGGGGAGCTGTTTTTT.

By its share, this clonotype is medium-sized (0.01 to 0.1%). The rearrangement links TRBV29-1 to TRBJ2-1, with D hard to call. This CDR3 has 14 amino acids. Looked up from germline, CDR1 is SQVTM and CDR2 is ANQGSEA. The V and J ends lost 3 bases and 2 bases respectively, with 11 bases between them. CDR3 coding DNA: TGCAGCGTTGATTTGAACACCCCCTACAATGAGCAGTTCTTC. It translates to CSVDLNTPYNEQFF.

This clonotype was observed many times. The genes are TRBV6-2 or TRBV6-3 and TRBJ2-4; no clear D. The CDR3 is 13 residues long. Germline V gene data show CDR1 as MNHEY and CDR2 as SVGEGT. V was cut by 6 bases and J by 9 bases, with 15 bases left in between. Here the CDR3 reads CASSVRADSIQYF. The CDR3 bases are TGTGCCAGCAGCGTACGGGCAGATAGCATTCAGTACTTC.

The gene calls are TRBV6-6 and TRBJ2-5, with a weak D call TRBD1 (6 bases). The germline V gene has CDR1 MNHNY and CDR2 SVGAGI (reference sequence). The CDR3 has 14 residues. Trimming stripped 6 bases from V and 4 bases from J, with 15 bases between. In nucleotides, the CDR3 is TGTGCCAGCAGACCCGAGGGGGTAGGAGAGACCCAGTACTTC. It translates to CASRPEGVGETQYF.

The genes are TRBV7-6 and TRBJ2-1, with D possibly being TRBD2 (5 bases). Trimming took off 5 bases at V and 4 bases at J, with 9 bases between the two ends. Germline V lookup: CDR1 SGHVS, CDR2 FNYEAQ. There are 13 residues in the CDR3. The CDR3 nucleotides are TGTGCCAGCAGCCGAGGGCCATACAATGAGCAGTTCTTC. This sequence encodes CASSRGPYNEQFF.

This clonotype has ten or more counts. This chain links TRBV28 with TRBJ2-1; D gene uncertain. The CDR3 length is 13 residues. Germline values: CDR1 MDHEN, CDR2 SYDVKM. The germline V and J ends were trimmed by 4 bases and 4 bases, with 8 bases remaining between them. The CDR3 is CASSSLQYNEQFF. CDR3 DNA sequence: TGTGCCAGCAGTTCATTACAGTACAATGAGCAGTTCTTC.

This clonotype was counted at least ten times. The CDR3 nucleotides are TGCAGCGTTGAAGAGCTCAGCTCCGAGCAGTACTTC. Protein product: CSVEELSSEQYF. This chain joins TRBV29-1 and TRBJ2-7; D is undetermined. This CDR3 contains 12 residues. The V gene lost 0 bases and the J gene lost 6 bases, with 9 bases spanning the gap. From germline, CDR1 is SQVTM and CDR2 ANQGSEA.

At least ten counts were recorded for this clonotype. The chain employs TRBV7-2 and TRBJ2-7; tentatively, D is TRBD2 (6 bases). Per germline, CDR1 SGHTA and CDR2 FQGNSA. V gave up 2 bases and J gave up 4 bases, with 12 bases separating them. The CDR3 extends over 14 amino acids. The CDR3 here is CASSLRWREYEQYF. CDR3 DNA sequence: TGTGCCAGCAGCTTACGGTGGAGGGAGTACGAGCAGTACTTC.

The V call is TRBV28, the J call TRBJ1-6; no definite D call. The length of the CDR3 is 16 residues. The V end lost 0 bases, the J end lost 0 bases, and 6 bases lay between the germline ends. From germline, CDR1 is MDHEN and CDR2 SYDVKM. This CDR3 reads CASSLWAGSYNSPLHF. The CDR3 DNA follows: TGTGCCAGCAGTTTATGGGCAGGCTCCTATAATTCACCCCTCCACTTT.

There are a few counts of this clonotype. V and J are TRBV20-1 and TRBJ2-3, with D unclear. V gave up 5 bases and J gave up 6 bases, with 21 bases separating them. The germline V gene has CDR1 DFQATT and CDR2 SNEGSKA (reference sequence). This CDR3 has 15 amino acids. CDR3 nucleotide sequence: TGCAGTGCTCCCCGCGAACAGAGCGCTATGGATACGCAGTATTTT. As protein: CSAPREQSAMDTQYF.